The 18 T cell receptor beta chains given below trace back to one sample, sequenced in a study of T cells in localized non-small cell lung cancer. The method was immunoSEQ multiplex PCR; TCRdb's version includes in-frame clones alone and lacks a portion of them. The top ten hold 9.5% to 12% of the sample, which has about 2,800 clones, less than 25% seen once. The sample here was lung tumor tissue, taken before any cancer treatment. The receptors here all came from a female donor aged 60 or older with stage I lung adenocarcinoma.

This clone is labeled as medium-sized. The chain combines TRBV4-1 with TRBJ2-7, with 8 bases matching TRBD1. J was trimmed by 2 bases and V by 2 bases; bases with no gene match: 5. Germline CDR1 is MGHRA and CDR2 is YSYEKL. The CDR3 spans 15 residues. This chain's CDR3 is CASSQSGTGAYEQYF. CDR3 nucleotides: TGCGCCAGCAGCCAATCCGGGACAGGAGCCTACGAGCAGTACTTC.

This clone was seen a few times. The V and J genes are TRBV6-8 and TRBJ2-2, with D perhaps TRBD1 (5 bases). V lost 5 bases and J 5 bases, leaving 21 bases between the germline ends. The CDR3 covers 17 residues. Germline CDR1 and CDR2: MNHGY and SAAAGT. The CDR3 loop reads CASSIGSKGLWTGELFF. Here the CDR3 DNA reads TGTGCCAGCAGTATAGGTAGCAAGGGGCTTTGGACCGGGGAGCTGTTTTTT.

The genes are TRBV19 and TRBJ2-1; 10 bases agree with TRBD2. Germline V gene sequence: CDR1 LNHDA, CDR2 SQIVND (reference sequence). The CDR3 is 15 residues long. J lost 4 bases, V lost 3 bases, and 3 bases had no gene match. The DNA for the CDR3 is TGTGCCAGTAGTATCGGGACTAGCGCGTACAATGAGCAGTTCTTC. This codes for CASSIGTSAYNEQFF.

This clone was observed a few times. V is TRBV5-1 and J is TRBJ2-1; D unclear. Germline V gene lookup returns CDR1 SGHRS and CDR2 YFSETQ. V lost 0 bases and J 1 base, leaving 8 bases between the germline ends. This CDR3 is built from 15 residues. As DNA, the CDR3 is TGCGCCAGCAGCTTGGTGGGCAGGTCCTACAATGAGCAGTTCTTC. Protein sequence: CASSLVGRSYNEQFF.

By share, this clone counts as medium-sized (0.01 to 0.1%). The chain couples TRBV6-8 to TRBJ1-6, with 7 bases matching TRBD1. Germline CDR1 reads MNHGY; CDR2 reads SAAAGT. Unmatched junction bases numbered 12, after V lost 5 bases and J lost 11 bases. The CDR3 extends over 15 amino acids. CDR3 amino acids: CASSAPGTESTPLHF. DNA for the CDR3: TGTGCCAGCAGTGCCCCCGGGACAGAGAGCACACCCCTCCACTTT.

As DNA, the CDR3 is TGTGCCAGCAGCTTAGAGTTTCGGACAGGGAGGGAGCAGTACTTC. Translation: CASSLEFRTGREQYF. This sequence joins TRBV11-3 and TRBJ2-7; 8 bases line up with TRBD1. From germline, CDR1 is SGHNT and CDR2 YENEEA. The CDR3 covers 15 residues. After removal of 0 bases from V and 7 bases from J, the junction contained 8 bases not matched to a gene.

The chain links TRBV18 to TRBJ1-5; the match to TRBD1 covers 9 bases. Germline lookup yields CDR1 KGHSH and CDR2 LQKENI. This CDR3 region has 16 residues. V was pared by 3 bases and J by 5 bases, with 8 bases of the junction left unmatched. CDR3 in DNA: TGTGCCAGCTCACCTGACAGGGGGAAGGGTTATCAGCCCCAGCATTTT. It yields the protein CASSPDRGKGYQPQHF. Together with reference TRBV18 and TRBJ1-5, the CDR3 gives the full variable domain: NAGVMQNPRHLVRRRGQEARLRCSPMKGHSHVYWYRQLPEEGLKFMVYLQKENIIDESGMPKERFSAEFPKEGPSILRIQQVVRGDSAAYFCASSPDRGKGYQPQHFGDGTRLSIL.

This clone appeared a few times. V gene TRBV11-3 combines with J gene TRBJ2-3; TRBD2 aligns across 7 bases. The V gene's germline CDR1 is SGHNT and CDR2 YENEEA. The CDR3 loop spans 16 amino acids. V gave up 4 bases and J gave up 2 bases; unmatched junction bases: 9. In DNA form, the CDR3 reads TGTGCCAGCAGCTCTCGAGCTAGCGGACTCACAGATACGCAGTATTTT. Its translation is CASSSRASGLTDTQYF.

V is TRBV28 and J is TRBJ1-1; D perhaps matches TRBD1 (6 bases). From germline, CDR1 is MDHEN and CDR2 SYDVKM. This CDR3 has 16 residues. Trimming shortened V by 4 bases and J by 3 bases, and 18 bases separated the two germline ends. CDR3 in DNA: TGTGCCAGCAGTTGGATACAGGGCGGGTGGGACACTGAAGCTTTCTTT. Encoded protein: CASSWIQGGWDTEAFF.

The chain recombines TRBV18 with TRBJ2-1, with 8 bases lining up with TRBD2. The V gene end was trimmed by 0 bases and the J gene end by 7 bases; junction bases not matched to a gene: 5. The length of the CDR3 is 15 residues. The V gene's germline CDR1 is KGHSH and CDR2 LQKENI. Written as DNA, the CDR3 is TGTGCCAGCTCACCACCCCGGGAGGGGAAGAATGAGCAGTTCTTC. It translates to CASSPPREGKNEQFF. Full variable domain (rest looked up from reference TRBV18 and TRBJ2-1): NAGVMQNPRHLVRRRGQEARLRCSPMKGHSHVYWYRQLPEEGLKFMVYLQKENIIDESGMPKERFSAEFPKEGPSILRIQQVVRGDSAAYFCASSPPREGKNEQFFGPGTRLTVL.

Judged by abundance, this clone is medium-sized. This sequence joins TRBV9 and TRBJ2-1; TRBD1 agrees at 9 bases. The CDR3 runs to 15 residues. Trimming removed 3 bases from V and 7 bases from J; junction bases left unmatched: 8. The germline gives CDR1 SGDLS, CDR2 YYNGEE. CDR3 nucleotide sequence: TGTGCCAGCAGCGGCCGGACAGGGGTGGGGAATGAGCAGTTCTTC. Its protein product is CASSGRTGVGNEQFF.

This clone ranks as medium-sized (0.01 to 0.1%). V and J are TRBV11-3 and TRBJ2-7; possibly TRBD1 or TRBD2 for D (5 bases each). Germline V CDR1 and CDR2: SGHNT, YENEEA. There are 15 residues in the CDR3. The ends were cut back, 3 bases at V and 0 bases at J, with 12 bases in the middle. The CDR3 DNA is TGTGCCAGCAGCTTGGCCTACGGGACCTCCTACGAGCAGTACTTC. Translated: CASSLAYGTSYEQYF.

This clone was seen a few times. The CDR3 is CASSGQRGRADTEAFF. The CDR3 DNA reads TGTGCCAGCAGCGGACAGAGAGGGAGGGCGGACACTGAAGCTTTCTTT. The rearrangement joins TRBV11-3 to TRBJ1-1; D possibly corresponds to TRBD1 (6 bases). The CDR3 runs to 16 residues. Germline V lookup: CDR1 SGHNT, CDR2 YENEEA. V lost 5 bases and J 3 bases, leaving 19 bases between the germline ends.

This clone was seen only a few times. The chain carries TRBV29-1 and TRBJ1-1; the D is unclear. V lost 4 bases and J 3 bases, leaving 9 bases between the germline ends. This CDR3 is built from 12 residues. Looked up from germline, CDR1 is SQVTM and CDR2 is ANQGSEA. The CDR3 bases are TGCAGCGTTGTGTGGGAGCACACTGAAGCTTTCTTT. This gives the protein CSVVWEHTEAFF.

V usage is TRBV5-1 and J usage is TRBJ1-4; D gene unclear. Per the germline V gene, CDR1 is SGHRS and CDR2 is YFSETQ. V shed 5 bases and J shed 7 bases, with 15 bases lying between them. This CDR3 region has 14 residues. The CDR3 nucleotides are TGCGCCAGCAGGCCGCAAGGGCAGGCTGAAAAACTGTTTTTT. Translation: CASRPQGQAEKLFF.

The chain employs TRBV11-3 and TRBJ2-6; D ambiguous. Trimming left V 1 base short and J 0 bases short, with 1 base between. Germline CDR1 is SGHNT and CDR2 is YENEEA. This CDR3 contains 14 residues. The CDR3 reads CASSLGSGANVLTF. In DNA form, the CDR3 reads TGTGCCAGCAGCTTAGGCTCTGGGGCCAACGTCCTGACTTTC.

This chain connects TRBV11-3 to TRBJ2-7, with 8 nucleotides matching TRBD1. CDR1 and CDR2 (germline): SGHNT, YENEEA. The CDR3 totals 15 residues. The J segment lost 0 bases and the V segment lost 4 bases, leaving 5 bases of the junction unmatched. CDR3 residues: CASSSYRGASYEQYF. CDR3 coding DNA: TGTGCCAGCAGCTCCTACAGGGGGGCCTCCTACGAGCAGTACTTC.

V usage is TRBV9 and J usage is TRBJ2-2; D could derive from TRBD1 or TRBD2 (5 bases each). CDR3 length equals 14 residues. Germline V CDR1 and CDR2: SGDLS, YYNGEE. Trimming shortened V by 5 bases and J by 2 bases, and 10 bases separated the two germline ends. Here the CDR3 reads CASSRDVNTGELFF. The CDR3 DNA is TGTGCCAGCAGTCGGGACGTTAACACCGGGGAGCTGTTTTTT.